This TCR beta chain was recovered during a study of T cell clones after liver transplantation. As for the study in general: TCRbeta sequencing after a pre-transplant mixed lymphocyte reaction identified graft-donor-reactive clones, later tracked in post-transplant blood. At least one year of complete immunosuppression withdrawal without enzymes over twice normal defined tolerance. Notes on the study in general: Rather than being deleted, graft donor-reactive T cells may have moved into the graft.

The CDR3 covers 11 residues. Measured with immunoSEQ multiplex PCR; TCRdb has only the in-frame clones, and not every one. The sample yields more than 100,000 clones, around 84% seen once. With respect to this clone: As yet, its antigen is unknown.

V usage is TRBV21-1 and J usage is TRBJ2-1; the table assigns TRBD2, which was not confirmed against the DNA. TRBV21-1 is marked as a pseudogene. This receptor was identified in a human patient who received a liver transplant. Some of the T cells may derive from the graft donor. The sample here was CD4+ T cells from blood, taken approximately 50 months after liver transplant. The CDR3 DNA follows: TGTGCCCCCGGCTCCTACAATGAGCAGTTCTTC. It is translated as CAPGSYNEQFF.